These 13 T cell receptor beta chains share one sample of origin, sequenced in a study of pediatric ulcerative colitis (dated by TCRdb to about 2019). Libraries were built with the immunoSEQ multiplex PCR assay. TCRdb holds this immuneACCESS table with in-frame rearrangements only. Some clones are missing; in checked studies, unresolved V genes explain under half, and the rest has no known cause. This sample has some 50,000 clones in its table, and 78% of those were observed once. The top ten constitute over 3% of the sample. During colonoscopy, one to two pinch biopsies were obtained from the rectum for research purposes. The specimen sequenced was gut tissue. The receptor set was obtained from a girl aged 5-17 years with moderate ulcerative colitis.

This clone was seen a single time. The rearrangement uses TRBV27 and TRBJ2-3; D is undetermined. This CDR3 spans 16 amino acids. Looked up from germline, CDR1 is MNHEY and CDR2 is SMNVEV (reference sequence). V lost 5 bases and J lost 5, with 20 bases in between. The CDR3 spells CASSPLSESVKDTQYF. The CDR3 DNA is TGTGCCAGCAGTCCACTCTCTGAGAGTGTGAAAGATACGCAGTATTTT.

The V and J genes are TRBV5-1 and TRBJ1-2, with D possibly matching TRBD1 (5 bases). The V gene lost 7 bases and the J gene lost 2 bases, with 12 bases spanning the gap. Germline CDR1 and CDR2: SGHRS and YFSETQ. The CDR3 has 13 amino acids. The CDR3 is CASGTAGNYGYTF. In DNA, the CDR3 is TGCGCCAGCGGCACTGCAGGGAACTATGGCTACACCTTC.

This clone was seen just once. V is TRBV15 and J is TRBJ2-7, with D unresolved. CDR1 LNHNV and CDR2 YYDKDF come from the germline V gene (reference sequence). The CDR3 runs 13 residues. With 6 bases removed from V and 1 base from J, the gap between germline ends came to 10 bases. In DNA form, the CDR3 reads TGTGCCACCAGAGGACGTCAGTCCTACGAGCAGTACTTC. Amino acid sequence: CATRGRQSYEQYF.

Here the CDR3 reads CASSEPGATDTQYF. As DNA, the CDR3 is TGTGCCAGCAGTGAACCGGGGGCCACAGATACGCAGTATTTT. V is TRBV2 and J is TRBJ2-3, with D perhaps assigned TRBD1 or TRBD2 (6 bases each). CDR1 and CDR2 from the germline V gene are SNHLY and FYNNEI. This CDR3 is built from 14 residues. The V end was cut by 2 bases, the J end by 2 bases, with 8 bases between.

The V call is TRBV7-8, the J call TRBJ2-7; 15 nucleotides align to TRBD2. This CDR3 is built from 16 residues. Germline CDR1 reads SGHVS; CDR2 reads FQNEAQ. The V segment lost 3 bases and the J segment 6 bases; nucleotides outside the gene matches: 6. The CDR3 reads CASSLGTSGRTGEQYF. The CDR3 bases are TGTGCCAGCAGCTTGGGGACTAGCGGGAGGACTGGCGAGCAGTACTTC.

CDR3 region: CASSLGIQETQYF. The CDR3 region has the DNA TGTGCCAGCAGCTTGGGTATCCAAGAGACCCAGTACTTC. This chain joins TRBV7-9 and TRBJ2-5; D not certain. From germline, CDR1 is SEHNR and CDR2 FQNEAQ (reference sequence). The CDR3 is 13 amino acids. V was trimmed by 3 bases and J by 1 base, leaving 6 bases between them.

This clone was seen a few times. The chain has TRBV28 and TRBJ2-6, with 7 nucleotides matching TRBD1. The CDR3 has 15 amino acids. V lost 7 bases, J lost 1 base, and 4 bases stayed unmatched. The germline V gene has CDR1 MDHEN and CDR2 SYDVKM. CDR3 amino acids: CASKGGSSGANVLTF. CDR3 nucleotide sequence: TGTGCCAGCAAAGGGGGCTCATCTGGGGCCAACGTCCTGACTTTC.

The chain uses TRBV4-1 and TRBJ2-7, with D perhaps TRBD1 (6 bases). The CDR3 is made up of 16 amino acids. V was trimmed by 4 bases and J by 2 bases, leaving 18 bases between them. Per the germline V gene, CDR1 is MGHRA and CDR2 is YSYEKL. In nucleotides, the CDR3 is TGCGCCAGCAGCCTGAGGGGGAGAGAGGGCCCCTACGAGCAGTACTTC. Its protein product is CASSLRGREGPYEQYF.

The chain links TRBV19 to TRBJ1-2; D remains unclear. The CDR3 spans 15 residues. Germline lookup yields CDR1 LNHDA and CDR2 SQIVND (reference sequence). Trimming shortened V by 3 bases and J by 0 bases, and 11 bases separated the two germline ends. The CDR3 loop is CASSIVRPANYGYTF. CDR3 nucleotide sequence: TGTGCCAGTAGTATCGTCAGACCAGCTAACTATGGCTACACCTTC.

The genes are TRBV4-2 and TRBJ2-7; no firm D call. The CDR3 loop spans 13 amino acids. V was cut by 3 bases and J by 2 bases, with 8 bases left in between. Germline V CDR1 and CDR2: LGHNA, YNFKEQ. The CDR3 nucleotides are TGTGCCAGCAGCCACAACAGCGCCTACGAGCAGTACTTC. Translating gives CASSHNSAYEQYF.

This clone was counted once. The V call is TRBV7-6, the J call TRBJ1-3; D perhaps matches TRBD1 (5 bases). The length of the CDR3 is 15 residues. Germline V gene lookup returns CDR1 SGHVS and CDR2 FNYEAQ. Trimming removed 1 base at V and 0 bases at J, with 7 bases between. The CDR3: CASSLGQSSGNTIYF. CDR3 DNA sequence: TGTGCCAGCAGCTTAGGACAGAGCTCTGGAAACACCATATATTTT.

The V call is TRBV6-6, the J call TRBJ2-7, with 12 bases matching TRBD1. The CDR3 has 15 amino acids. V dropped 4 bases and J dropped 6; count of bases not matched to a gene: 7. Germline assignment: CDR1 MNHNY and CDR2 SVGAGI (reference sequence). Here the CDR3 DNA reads TGTGCCAGCAGTTCACCGGGACAGGGGGCCCTCGAGCAGTACTTC. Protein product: CASSSPGQGALEQYF.

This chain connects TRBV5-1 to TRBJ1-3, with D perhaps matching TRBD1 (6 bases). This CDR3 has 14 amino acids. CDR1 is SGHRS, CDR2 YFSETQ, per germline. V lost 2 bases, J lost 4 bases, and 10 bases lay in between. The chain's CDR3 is CASSLQGLGNTIYF. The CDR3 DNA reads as TGCGCCAGCAGCTTACAGGGACTCGGAAACACCATATATTTT.